This T cell receptor (beta chain) was sequenced for a study of blood T cell repertoires in COVID-19 (dated by TCRdb to 2018 to 2020). Context from the whole study: Collaborator samples came from the United States, Italy and Spain and covered acute and convalescent phases of COVID-19. The sample metadata nearly always contained a de-identified subject ID, COVID-19 status, age in years and sex. Subjects who had been exposed to COVID-19, were actively infected with it, or had recovered from it provided the deeply sampled blood TCRbeta repertoires that made up the dataset. The repertoires were released in a freely available public database intended as a resource for research on the immune response to SARS-CoV-2. HLA class I and class II types, where available, came from metadata supplied by the sample provider rather than from assay-based typing. Samples came from the ongoing ImmuneRACE study (first 160 participants) plus 1,254 subjects from 6 global collaborators. The prospective study material was composed of cDNA or gDNA derived from T cells, B-cell-depleted T cells, or PBMCs. Broad study findings and their caveats: The quantity of clinical and demographic metadata differed by source and by participant and was supplied without curation.

Collaborating institutions collected whole blood in K2EDTA tubes following their own protocols. For TCRbeta analysis, collaborator samples were shipped as frozen whole blood, as isolated PBMCs, or as DNA extracted from either sample type. The germline V gene specifies MNHEY as CDR1 and SVGEGT as CDR2. Including cysteine and phenylalanine, the CDR3 has 14 amino acids. Only the CDR3 region is kept as DNA, spanning 42 bases read in frame from base 1. V loses 7 bases of germline sequence and J loses 7 bases, and the interval between the two ends is 19 bases. Of note for this clone: Its specific antigen is unknown. The sample holds no much larger clone one base away, and base qualities are not on file.

The immunoSEQ Assay, a bias-controlled multiplex PCR, was used to amplify TCRbeta CDR3 regions from genomic DNA. Turning to the authors' computational methods: Nucleated cell counts per sample were estimated from amplification of reference gene primers within the assay. Sequence reads were collapsed and filtered to measure the absolute abundance of every unique TCRbeta CDR3 rearrangement. For each sample, productive Simpson clonality was calculated as the square root of Simpson's diversity index over productive rearrangements. TCRdb mirrors the immuneACCESS table, restricted to in-frame sequences. Some clones are absent from its copies; in checked studies, under half trace to an unresolved V gene, and the reason for the others is unknown. V, J and clone size derive from that table, while D and trimming were established from the DNA sequence. The sample records 240,000 or so clones, approximately 80% of which are singletons. The ten top clones hold around 1.8% of the sample.

The sequence came from a woman older than 75 with acute or convalescent COVID-19. The V and J segments used are TRBV6-2 or TRBV6-3 and TRBJ1-2; a tentative D match to TRBD1 spans 6 bases. Sample: peripheral blood. In nucleotide form, the sequence is TGTGCCAGCACCCCCATCTGGCAGGACAGTGGCTACACCTTC. It translates as CASTPIWQDSGYTF.